The rows below give T cell receptor beta chains drawn from one sample of a study of CD8 T cells in ankylosing spondylitis. Each CDR3 protein gets one entry after TCRdb re-called the 5' RACE reads with MiXCR. The table shows about 100,000 distinct CDR3 sequences, with 8.8% occurring only once. The source material was blood, either unsorted or a sorted T cell fraction (not recorded which). The receptors shown here come from a male donor with ankylosing spondylitis or in good health (not recorded which). Each CDR3 is given with its conserved first and last residue. The order of the fields is J gene, D gene, V gene, clone size, CDR3 protein, CDR3 DNA. D genes are given only for firm matches. Part of the rows lack a size; the others show once, few, many or a class for expanded clones.

>TRBJ2-1|NA|TRBV20-1|NA
CSARAGGLYSYNEQFF
TGCAGTGCTAGGGCCGGGGGGCTATACTCCTACAATGAGCAGTTCTTC
>TRBJ2-2|NA|TRBV29-1|many
CSVVRYNTGELFF
TGCAGCGTTGTCAGATATAACACCGGGGAGCTGTTTTTT
>TRBJ1-3|NA|TRBV29-1|many
CSASGTDGNTIYF
TGCAGCGCATCCGGGACCGACGGAAACACCATATATTTT
>TRBJ1-6|TRBD1|TRBV27|many
CASSRAPGTEYNSPLHF
TGTGCCAGCAGTCGCGCGCCCGGGACAGAATATAATTCACCCCTCCACTTT
>TRBJ2-1|TRBD2|TRBV3-1|many
CASSPSGGLHNEQFF
TGTGCCAGCAGCCCGAGCGGGGGGCTCCACAATGAGCAGTTCTTC
>TRBJ2-7|TRBD2|TRBV3-1|NA
CASSQATSGKKYF
TGTGCCAGCAGCCAAGCAACTAGCGGAAAAAAGTACTTC
>TRBJ1-1|NA|TRBV18|many
CASSPAGGNVNTEAFF
TGTGCCAGCTCACCAGCCGGGGGAAATGTGAACACTGAAGCTTTCTTT
>TRBJ2-3|NA|TRBV7-9|NA
CASSRPRPTDTQYF
TGTGCCAGCAGTAGGCCCAGACCCACAGATACGCAGTATTTT
>TRBJ1-2|NA|TRBV2|many
CATGQSLSGYTF
TGTGCCACCGGACAGTCCCTCTCGGGCTACACCTTC
>TRBJ2-3|TRBD2|TRBV6-5|many
CASSYKRPSGYTDTQYF
TGTGCCAGCAGTTACAAAAGGCCTAGCGGATACACAGATACGCAGTATTTT
>TRBJ2-1|NA|TRBV7-3|few
CASSATALAFRGNEQFF
TGTGCCAGCAGCGCCACCGCCCTAGCTTTTCGGGGCAATGAGCAGTTCTTC
>TRBJ2-5|NA|TRBV27|many
CASSLWEQETQYF
TGTGCCAGCAGTTTATGGGAGCAAGAGACCCAGTACTTC
>TRBJ1-2|NA|TRBV29-1|many
CSIAPTYGYTF
TGCAGCATAGCCCCGACATATGGCTACACCTTC
>TRBJ1-2|NA|TRBV5-1|many
CASSSGTYPLYGYTF
TGCGCCAGCAGCTCAGGGACCTACCCACTCTATGGCTACACCTTC